The 3 T cell receptor beta chains in this list originate from one sample, sequenced in a study of T cell responses to AZD1222 COVID-19 vaccine. Only in-frame clones appear in the TCRdb table, and some are missing; sequencing was by immunoSEQ multiplex PCR. This sample has around 130,000 clones; about 94% occur once, and the top ten carry roughly 5.9%. Sequenced here: peripheral blood, sampled on day 0 of AZD1222 vaccination. Receptors were obtained from an adult in good health.

The CDR3 spells CASSLKQFYGYTF. CDR3 DNA: TGTGCCAGCAGCTTAAAACAGTTCTATGGCTACACCTTC. J is TRBJ1-2 and V is TRBV5-8; D is undetermined. CDR3 length: 13 residues. Germline lookup yields CDR1 SGHTS and CDR2 YDEGEE. Between the trimmed V and J ends, which lost 2 bases and 4 bases, there was a span of 9 bases.

This clone was found once. The chain is built from TRBV24-1 and TRBJ1-5; D might be TRBD1 (6 bases). The CDR3 loop spans 14 amino acids. V shed 10 bases and J shed 2 bases, with 14 bases lying between them. Germline V gene data show CDR1 as KGHDR and CDR2 as SFDVKD. The CDR3 bases are TGTGCCACTCACGAGGGGGTGCGCAATCAGCCCCAGCATTTT. It codes for CATHEGVRNQPQHF.

The chain joins TRBV3-1 (or the pseudogene TRBV3-2) to TRBJ2-2; D tentatively fits TRBD1 or TRBD2 (5 bases each). V was pared by 6 bases and J by 2 bases, with 10 bases between. CDR1 LGHDT and CDR2 YNNKEL come from the germline V gene (reference sequence). CDR3 length equals 14 residues. The CDR3 DNA is TGTGCCAGCAGGCCGGGGCCTAACACCGGGGAGCTGTTTTTT. Translated: CASRPGPNTGELFF.